This TCR beta chain was sequenced in a study of blood T cell repertoires in COVID-19. Germline V gives CDR1 LGHDT, CDR2 YNNKEL (reference sequence). There are 15 residues in the CDR3. V was cut by 0 bases and J by 9 bases, with 17 bases left in between. In the original workflow: Nucleated cell number was recorded as an estimate derived from reference gene primer amplification. The method was immunoSEQ multiplex PCR; TCRdb's version includes in-frame clones alone and lacks a portion of them. The V and J calls and the clone size are those of that table, but D and trimming were determined from the DNA. In the table there are 200,000 to 300,000 clones, around 87% of which are singletons.

The chain couples TRBV3-1 (or the pseudogene TRBV3-2) to TRBJ1-2, with D possibly matching TRBD1 (5 bases). Sequenced input: peripheral blood. The origin of this receptor is a man in his 60s who had recovered from COVID-19. This CDR3 reads CASSQDALGAWSYTF. CDR3 nucleotide sequence: TGTGCCAGCAGCCAAGACGCCCTAGGGGCCTGGAGCTACACCTTC.